The sequence of this T cell receptor (beta chain) was determined in a study of beta chain features in type 1 diabetes. Across the whole study: On cell yields, gender and age, patients and healthy donors were similar.

Details on this clone: Its antigen is as yet unknown.

CDR3 length: 15 amino acids. V lost 0 bases and J 1 base, leaving 10 bases between the germline ends. Germline V gene data show CDR1 as SGHRS and CDR2 as YFSETQ. Donors contributed one heparinised blood draw apiece, averaging roughly 100 mL. As every portion of the isolated RNA was reverse transcribed, the sequencing read expressed TCRB transcripts. Using immunoSEQ multiplex PCR, the repertoire was profiled, and TCRdb retains in-frame clones only, with some absent. Altogether some 360,000 clones are present, around 10% being singletons, with the ten largest covering about 0.6%. Findings and caveats of the study: There was a moderate but significant shortening of TCRB CDR3s in all four CD4+ subsets of Type 1 diabetes patients. Highly expressing activated T cells could be over-counted with a cDNA template.

V and J are TRBV5-1 and TRBJ1-1; D gene uncertain. The sequenced material came from central memory CD4+ T cells from blood. The TCR sequence derives from a man aged 25-45 years with type 1 diabetes. CDR3 amino acids: CASSLEGGQNTEAFF. DNA of the CDR3: TGCGCCAGCAGCTTGGAGGGAGGGCAGAACACTGAAGCTTTCTTT.